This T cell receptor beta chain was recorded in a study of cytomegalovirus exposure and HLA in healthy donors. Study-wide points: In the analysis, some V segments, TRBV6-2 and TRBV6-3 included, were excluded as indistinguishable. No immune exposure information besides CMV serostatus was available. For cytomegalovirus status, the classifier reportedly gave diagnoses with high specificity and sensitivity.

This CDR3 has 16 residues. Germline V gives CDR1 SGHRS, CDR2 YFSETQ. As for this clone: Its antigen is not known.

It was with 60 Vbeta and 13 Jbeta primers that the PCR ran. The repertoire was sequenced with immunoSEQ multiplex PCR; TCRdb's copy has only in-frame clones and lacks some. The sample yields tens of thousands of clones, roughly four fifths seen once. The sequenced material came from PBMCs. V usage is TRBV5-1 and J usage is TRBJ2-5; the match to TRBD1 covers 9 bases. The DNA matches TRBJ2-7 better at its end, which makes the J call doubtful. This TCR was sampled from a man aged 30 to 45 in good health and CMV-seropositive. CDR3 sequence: CASSLTGQGSSYEQYF. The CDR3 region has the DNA TGCGCCAGCAGCTTGACAGGACAGGGGTCCTCCTACGAGCAGTACTTC.